These 20 T cell receptor beta chains were all obtained from the same sample, sequenced in a study of blood T cell repertoires in COVID-19. Only in-frame clones appear in the TCRdb table, and some are missing; sequencing was by immunoSEQ multiplex PCR. The table shows a few hundred thousand clones, with 89% occurring only once. The sequenced sample consisted of peripheral blood. The source is a middle-aged woman who had recovered from COVID-19.

J is TRBJ2-7 and V is TRBV10-1; a possible D gene is TRBD1 (6 bases). The germline V and J ends were trimmed by 1 base and 5 bases, with 12 bases remaining between them. Germline V gives CDR1 WNHNN, CDR2 SYGVQD (reference sequence). CDR3 length: 14 residues. DNA for the CDR3: TGCGCCAGCAGTGAGTACAGGGTAAGCGACGAGCAGTACTTC. Translating it yields CASSEYRVSDEQYF.

CDR3 DNA: TGCGCCAGCAGCCCCACCCCAGGCCACCAAGAGACCCAGTACTTC. Encoded protein: CASSPTPGHQETQYF. The rearrangement links TRBV5-1 to TRBJ2-5; D unresolved. V dropped 4 bases and J dropped 0 bases, with 13 bases sitting between them. Looked up from germline, CDR1 is SGHRS and CDR2 is YFSETQ. This CDR3 contains 15 residues.

The rearrangement uses TRBV5-4 and TRBJ2-7, with TRBD1 matching 7 bases. CDR3 length: 15 amino acids. The germline V gene has CDR1 SGHNT and CDR2 YYREEE (reference sequence). Losses at the gene ends were 4 bases for V and 3 bases for J; bases not matched to a gene: 10. CDR3 in amino acids: CASSPGQNSYYEQYF. The CDR3 nucleotides are TGTGCCAGCAGCCCGGGACAGAATTCTTACTACGAGCAGTACTTC.

The chain carries TRBV7-9 and TRBJ2-3; possibly TRBD2 for D (6 bases). CDR1 and CDR2 (germline): SEHNR, FQNEAQ (reference sequence). Trimming took 1 base from V and 6 from J, leaving 14 bases between them. The CDR3 consists of 15 residues. The CDR3 region is CASSLGERAMDTQYF. The CDR3 nucleotides are TGTGCCAGCAGCTTAGGTGAGCGGGCGATGGATACGCAGTATTTT. The variable domain in full, with the rest retrieved from reference TRBV7-9 and TRBJ2-3, is DTGVSQNPRHKITKRGQNVTFRCDPISEHNRLYWYRQTLGQGPEFLTYFQNEAQLEKSRLLSDRFSAERPKGSFSTLEIQRTEQGDSAMYLCASSLGERAMDTQYFGPGTRLTVL.

The chain links TRBV27 to TRBJ2-1; 8 bases are shared with TRBD2. J lost 5 bases, V lost 1 base, and 16 bases had no gene match. CDR3 size: 19 residues. Germline assignment: CDR1 MNHEY and CDR2 SMNVEV (reference sequence). Here the CDR3 reads CASSLLGTRALFEDNEQFF. CDR3 nucleotide sequence: TGTGCCAGCAGTTTATTAGGGACTAGAGCCCTCTTTGAAGACAATGAGCAGTTCTTC.

The rearrangement links TRBV27 to TRBJ1-1; unclear D gene. CDR3 length equals 13 residues. Between the trimmed V and J ends, which lost 8 bases and 4 bases, there was a span of 14 bases. The germline V gene has CDR1 MNHEY and CDR2 SMNVEV (reference sequence). The DNA of the CDR3 is TGTGCCAGCGCGGGCCGAATCGGCACTGAAGCTTTCTTT. Its translation: CASAGRIGTEAFF.

The chain uses TRBV5-6 and TRBJ2-1; D possibly corresponds to TRBD2 (6 bases). The CDR3 totals 19 residues. V shed 0 bases and J shed 7 bases, with 26 bases lying between them. Germline values: CDR1 SGHDT, CDR2 YYEEEE. The chain's CDR3 is CASSLAVPGLSFQQNEQFF. In DNA form, the CDR3 reads TGTGCCAGCAGCTTGGCGGTTCCGGGACTGTCTTTCCAACAGAATGAGCAGTTCTTC.

V and J are TRBV24-1 and TRBJ2-3, with D possibly TRBD2 on 5 matching bases. The CDR3 loop spans 15 amino acids. CDR1 is KGHDR and CDR2 is SFDVKD in the germline V gene. Trimming pared 6 bases from V and 4 bases from J, leaving 16 bases between. CDR3 region: CATSLGGRAPDTQYF. CDR3 sequence (DNA): TGTGCCACCAGTCTGGGCGGGCGCGCCCCAGATACGCAGTATTTT.

The chain employs TRBV4-1 and TRBJ1-5, with 8 bases aligning to TRBD1. V shed 2 bases, J shed 7 bases, and the junction held 7 bases outside the gene matches. This CDR3 region has 15 residues. Per the germline V gene, CDR1 is MGHRA and CDR2 is YSYEKL. The CDR3 sequence is CASSQPGQGWQPQHF. The CDR3 DNA sequence: TGCGCCAGCAGCCAACCCGGACAGGGTTGGCAGCCCCAGCATTTT.

The chain employs TRBV27 and TRBJ2-7, with a possible D match to TRBD1 (6 bases). This CDR3 has 14 amino acids. V shed 0 bases and J shed 5 bases, with 11 bases lying between them. Germline V CDR1 and CDR2: MNHEY, SMNVEV (reference sequence). The CDR3 DNA is TGTGCCAGCAGTTTATCGCCGAGACAGGACGAGCAGTACTTC. Its translation is CASSLSPRQDEQYF.

This chain joins TRBV6-6 and TRBJ2-1; 16 bases align to TRBD2. The CDR3 spans 17 residues. CDR1 MNHNY and CDR2 SVGAGI come from the germline V gene (reference sequence). With 5 bases clipped from V and 2 bases from J, the junction kept 3 bases outside the gene matches. CDR3 coding DNA: TGTGCCAGCAGTCCGGGACTAGCGGGAGGGACCTACAATGAGCAGTTCTTC. This translates into CASSPGLAGGTYNEQFF.

The chain employs TRBV24-1 and TRBJ2-5, with 11 nucleotides matching TRBD1. In germline, CDR1 is KGHDR, CDR2 SFDVKD. V trimming: 5 bases; J trimming: 5 bases; junction bases outside the gene matches: 9. The CDR3 has 16 amino acids. This CDR3 reads CATSGTGGSLGETQYF. CDR3 coding DNA: TGTGCCACCAGTGGGACAGGGGGCTCATTGGGCGAGACCCAGTACTTC.

This chain joins TRBV10-2 and TRBJ2-3, with 9 nucleotides matching TRBD2. V shed 4 bases and J 3 bases; nucleotides not matched to a gene: 2. Germline V gene data show CDR1 as WSHSY and CDR2 as SAAADI. This CDR3 region has 14 residues. The CDR3 protein is CASSGLAGTDTQYF. Written as DNA, the CDR3 is TGCGCCAGCAGTGGGCTAGCGGGAACAGATACGCAGTATTTT.

A few counts support this clone. V and J are TRBV5-1 and TRBJ2-1, with 12 positions matching TRBD2. Per germline, CDR1 SGHRS and CDR2 YFSETQ. After removal of 1 base from V and 10 bases from J, the junction contained 12 bases not matched to a gene. The CDR3 totals 17 residues. CDR3 sequence reads: CASSLLVGTSGPGEQFF. The CDR3 DNA sequence: TGCGCCAGCAGCTTGTTGGTGGGGACTAGCGGGCCCGGGGAGCAGTTCTTC. The entire variable domain, with the rest obtained from reference TRBV5-1 and TRBJ2-1, is as follows: KAGVTQTPRYLIKTRGQQVTLSCSPISGHRSVSWYQQTPGQGLQFLFEYFSETQRNKGNFPGRFSGRQFSNSRSEMNVSTLELGDSALYLCASSLLVGTSGPGEQFFGPGTRLTVL.

The chain recombines TRBV5-5 with TRBJ1-2, with 8 nucleotides matching TRBD1. The CDR3 runs 14 residues. Germline-derived CDR1 and CDR2 are SGHKS and YYEKEE (reference sequence). J lost 8 bases, V lost 4 bases, and 10 bases had no gene match. The DNA of the CDR3 is TGTGCCAGCAGCATTACAGGACAGGGAGAAGGCTACACCTTC. It encodes CASSITGQGEGYTF.

The chain is built from TRBV3-1 (or the pseudogene TRBV3-2) and TRBJ2-7, with D tentatively TRBD1 (6 bases). This CDR3 is 14 amino acids long. The germline V gene has CDR1 LGHDT and CDR2 YNNKEL (reference sequence). V was shortened by 0 bases and J by 4 bases, with 10 bases between the two germline ends. The CDR3 region has the DNA TGTGCCAGCAGCCAAGAGGGGGCGAGGTACGAGCAGTACTTC. Translation: CASSQEGARYEQYF.

CDR3 protein: CSVSQGVSSEQYF. As DNA, the CDR3 is TGCAGCGTGTCACAGGGGGTTAGTAGCGAGCAGTACTTC. The chain combines TRBV29-1 with TRBJ2-7; 8 nucleotides align to TRBD1. This CDR3 has 13 amino acids. CDR1 is SQVTM, CDR2 ANQGSEA, per germline. The V gene end was trimmed by 6 bases and the J gene end by 6 bases; junction bases not matched to a gene: 10.

The rearrangement uses TRBV5-1 and TRBJ1-5, with D possibly being TRBD1 (5 bases). V gave up 5 bases and J gave up 5 bases, with 14 bases separating them. The CDR3 covers 14 residues. CDR1 and CDR2 from the germline V gene are SGHRS and YFSETQ. The CDR3 region has the DNA TGCGCCAGCAGTTTGACTACGGGGGATCAGCCCCAGCATTTT. Translating gives CASSLTTGDQPQHF.

This chain joins TRBV27 and TRBJ2-7, with 8 bases lining up with TRBD1. The CDR3 contains 16 residues. From germline, CDR1 is MNHEY and CDR2 SMNVEV (reference sequence). V lost 2 bases to trimming and J lost 7 bases; unmatched junction nucleotides: 13. The CDR3 nucleotides read TGTGCCAGCAGTTTAAGTTTGGGGCAGGGGGCCGGGGAGCAGTACTTC. It specifies CASSLSLGQGAGEQYF.

The chain recombines TRBV24-1 with TRBJ2-5, with TRBD2 as a possible D gene (6 bases). Between the trimmed V and J ends, which lost 4 bases and 2 bases, there was a span of 13 bases. The CDR3 has 15 residues. Germline V CDR1 and CDR2: KGHDR, SFDVKD. CDR3 loop: CATSDAGLFQETQYF. For the CDR3, the DNA is TGTGCCACCAGTGACGCGGGACTTTTTCAAGAGACCCAGTACTTC.